The clone carrying this T cell receptor beta chain has only a few counts. The antigen is not known. The CDR3 consists of 16 residues. J gave up 0 bases and V 6 bases, and 7 bases lay outside the gene matches. Per germline, CDR1 LGHNA and CDR2 YSLEER. TCRdb used MiXCR to reprocess the 5' RACE reads, holding one entry per CDR3 protein. The sample lists 450,000 to 550,000 distinct CDR3 sequences, around 21% occurring once. The sample originates from a study of T cells after yellow fever vaccination. Study-level background: Fractions of low cell number were prepared using SMART-Seq v4 Ultra Low Input. General study points: The secondary T-cell response peaked on day 5, not day 15, but was weaker.

This chain connects TRBV4-3 to TRBJ2-1; 8 bases match TRBD2. This clonotype originated in a man aged 30-40 years who received the YFV17D yellow fever vaccine. Sample: PBMCs, taken 15 days after the yellow fever booster vaccination. The chain's CDR3 is CASSSYGRASYNEQFF. In nucleotides, the CDR3 is TGCGCCAGCAGTTCATACGGGAGGGCCTCCTACAATGAGCAGTTCTTC.